This T cell receptor beta chain emerged from a study of T cell repertoires in cytomegalovirus infection. Germline CDR1 is SQVTM and CDR2 is ANQGSEA. The germline V and J ends were trimmed by 6 bases and 6 bases, with 17 bases remaining between them. This CDR3 has 13 amino acids. Using its own MiXCR run on the reads, TCRdb lists one record per CDR3 protein. This table has 450,000 to 650,000 distinct CDR3 sequences, 26% appearing once. This clonotype was counted between two and nine times. The chain is built from TRBV29-1 and TRBJ1-2, with D uncertain. The specimen sequenced was PBMCs. This TCR was recovered from a human donor in good health (CMV status not recorded). Some clones in this sample may be carry-over from other donors' samples. The CDR3 bases are TGCAGCGTCACCCCACCAGATATCAATGGCTACACCTTC. Protein sequence: CSVTPPDINGYTF.